The present T cell receptor (beta chain) was sequenced within a study of T cells in Graves' hyperthyroidism and ophthalmopathy. It was RNA transcripts that yielded the amplified TCR beta CDR3 regions. HTBI primers were employed in a first-round RT-PCR of the TCR CDR3. TCRdb reprocessed the multiplex PCR reads via MiXCR and lists one record per CDR3 protein. The repertoire holds more than 45,000 distinct CDR3 sequences, with around 48% as singletons. Clinical Activity Scores of at least 3, NOSPECS grades of at least 4 and durations under 3 months characterized ophthalmopathy patients. Trimming at V came to 6 bases and at J to 11 bases, leaving 16 bases not matched to a gene. This CDR3 is built from 15 residues.

Source material: blood. The gene calls are TRBV12-3 or TRBV12-4 and TRBJ2-3; 8 bases are shared with TRBD2. This TCR came from a woman aged 25 to 39 with Graves' ophthalmopathy. The CDR3 protein is CASRHTGGPYNEQYF. The CDR3 DNA reads as TGTGCCAGCAGACATACGGGAGGGCCATACAATGAGCAGTATTTT.